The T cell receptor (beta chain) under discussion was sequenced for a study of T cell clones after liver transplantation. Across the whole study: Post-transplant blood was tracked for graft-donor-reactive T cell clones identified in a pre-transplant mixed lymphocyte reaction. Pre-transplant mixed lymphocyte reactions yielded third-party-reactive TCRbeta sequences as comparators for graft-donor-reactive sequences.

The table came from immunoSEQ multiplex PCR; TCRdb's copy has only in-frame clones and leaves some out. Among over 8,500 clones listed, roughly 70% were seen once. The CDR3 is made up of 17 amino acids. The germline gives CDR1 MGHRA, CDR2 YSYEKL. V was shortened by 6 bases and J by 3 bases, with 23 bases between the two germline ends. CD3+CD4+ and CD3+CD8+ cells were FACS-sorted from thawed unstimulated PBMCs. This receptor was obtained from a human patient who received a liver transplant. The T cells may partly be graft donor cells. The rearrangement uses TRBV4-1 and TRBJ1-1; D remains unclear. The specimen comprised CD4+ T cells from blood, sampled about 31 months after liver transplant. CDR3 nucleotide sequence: TGCGCCAGCAGTGAGCATCTGAGGCATTCTGTCGACACTGAAGCTTTCTTT. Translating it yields CASSEHLRHSVDTEAFF.